These T cell receptor beta chains were read from a single sample in a study of spatial heterogeneity in lung cancer. A single record per CDR3 protein comes from TCRdb applying MiXCR to the 5' RACE reads. This sample yields about 78,000 distinct CDR3 sequences, of which approximately 8.1% are seen a single time; approximately 6.3% belongs to the top ten. This specimen was PBMCs, taken at surgery. These receptors all stem from a male donor with early-stage non-small cell lung cancer. Each CDR3 is given with its conserved first and last residue. Fields, in order: CDR3 length, clone size, J gene, D gene, V gene, CDR3 protein. A D gene is named only where the DNA matches it firmly. Expanded clones get a size class; other rows say once, few or many, or leave the size out.

15	.	TRBJ2-7	TRBD2	TRBV18	CASSQHASGKNEQYF
13	many	TRBJ2-1	.	TRBV20-1	CSARDHGINEQFF
12	many	TRBJ1-2	.	TRBV29-1	CSVGGSNYGYTF
14	few	TRBJ2-7	.	TRBV5-5	CASSLLVIRGEQYF
15	many	TRBJ2-3	.	TRBV4-1	CASSQGDRARDTQYF
15	many	TRBJ2-3	.	TRBV11-2	CASSYYRGGTDTQYF
16	many	TRBJ2-1	TRBD2	TRBV30	CAWSDPTSGSYNEQFF
15	.	TRBJ2-7	.	TRBV11-3	CASSRRGGATTEQYF
14	few	TRBJ1-1	TRBD1	TRBV30	CAWSALPTGAEAFF
12	.	TRBJ1-1	.	TRBV5-4	CASSSRGTEAFF
14	few	TRBJ2-1	.	TRBV3-1	CASSQGTTTGEQFF
13	few	TRBJ1-5	TRBD1	TRBV5-1	CASSLEGAQPQHF
14	few	TRBJ2-7	TRBD2	TRBV5-1	CASSPTSGETRQYF
15	many	TRBJ2-2	.	TRBV29-1	CSVEDVDKSTGELFF
11	many	TRBJ2-3	.	TRBV6-2/TRBV6-3	CASSQNWGVYF
13	.	TRBJ1-5	.	TRBV20-1	CSASLGRGQPQHF
14	few	TRBJ1-5	.	TRBV12-3/TRBV12-4	CASSIDRPNQPQHF
14	many	TRBJ2-7	TRBD1	TRBV29-1	CSVLTTGSSYEQYF
12	many	TRBJ2-5	.	TRBV29-1	CSVNLGVETQYF
17	.	TRBJ1-1	.	TRBV13	CASSLTMAAPLYTEAFF
15	few	TRBJ2-7	.	TRBV5-5	CASSPGDSISYEQYF
13	many	TRBJ2-5	.	TRBV5-1	CASSRTREETQYF
15	few	TRBJ1-2	.	TRBV9	CASSVEGFNSYGYTF
15	few	TRBJ1-4	.	TRBV12-3/TRBV12-4	CASSSPGQVNEKLFF
18	once	TRBJ2-2	.	TRBV12-3/TRBV12-4	CASSLPQLGTANTGELFF
14	.	TRBJ1-4	.	TRBV5-1	CASSRGAADEKLFF
16	.	TRBJ1-1	TRBD1	TRBV3-1	CASSQVGAGGAGEAFF
15	.	TRBJ1-3	.	TRBV3-1	CASSQRLPSGNTIYF
13	many	TRBJ1-5	.	TRBV7-2	CASSLGPNQPQHF
14	many	TRBJ1-5	.	TRBV20-1	CSARSGAGNQPQHF
13	many	TRBJ2-7	.	TRBV6-1	CASSEGPSYEQYF
14	many	TRBJ2-7	.	TRBV29-1	CSVEDLTASNEQYF
14	.	TRBJ2-5	.	TRBV2	CASRSTGRQETQYF
14	.	TRBJ1-2	TRBD1	TRBV2	CASMEDRADYGYTF
14	.	TRBJ1-1	.	TRBV27	CASSSYDGNTEAFF
14	many	TRBJ1-4	.	TRBV5-1	CASSLGQGREKLFF
17	many	TRBJ1-3	.	TRBV16	CASSPISGEVSGNTIYF
18	few	TRBJ1-1	TRBD1	TRBV29-1	CSVGRSTGQGLWDTEAFF
18	.	TRBJ2-3	TRBD2	TRBV7-2	CASSLRPSGRGYTDTQYF
14	.	TRBJ2-7	TRBD2	TRBV12-3/TRBV12-4	CASSPLAGDYEQYF
14	many	TRBJ1-1	TRBD1	TRBV10-3	CAISNRGAGTEAFF